These T cell receptor beta chains were read from a single sample in a study of cytomegalovirus exposure and HLA in healthy donors. Data came from immunoSEQ multiplex PCR; TCRdb stores just in-frame clones and leaves some out. The repertoire consists of 150,000 or so clones, with around three quarters occurring once and the leading ten covering around 7%. The sequencing sample was made of PBMCs. The receptors originated from a woman in her thirties or forties in good health and CMV-seropositive. Both conserved end residues are part of each CDR3. Size tells how often a clone was seen (once, few, many) or the class of an expanded clone, and some rows leave it out.

-	TRBV4-2	14	TRBJ2-7	CASSHSGGSYEQYF
-	TRBV27	14	TRBJ2-5	CASSRGLAKETQYF
-	TRBV6-6	16	TRBJ2-3	CASSYSQRGSTDTQYF
few	TRBV15	16	TRBJ1-4	CATSRDNSGPREKLFF
-	TRBV29-1	11	TRBJ2-3	CSVPQLGTQYF
-	TRBV30	15	TRBJ2-3	CAWAPTGVSTDTQYF
-	TRBV11-2	15	TRBJ1-5	CASSLSGNRYQPQHF
-	TRBV20-1	11	TRBJ2-5	CSGQGLETQYF
-	TRBV7-3	14	TRBJ1-1	CASSLQGANTEAFF
-	TRBV4-1	19	TRBJ1-2	CASSLPIYSTGGLKYRYTF
few	TRBV13	16	TRBJ1-3	CASSATGQNSGNTIYF
once	TRBV4-1	15	TRBJ1-4	CASSQPGGWEEKLFF
-	TRBV6-5	15	TRBJ2-3	CASSSPGGIADTQYF
-	TRBV5-5	13	TRBJ1-6	CASSVDGNSPLHF
-	TRBV2	14	TRBJ1-2	CASGVEGANYGYTF
-	TRBV6-1	15	TRBJ2-3	CASGKGQGNADTQYF
few	TRBV7-3	13	TRBJ1-1	CASSRAGNTEAFF
-	TRBV2	15	TRBJ2-5	CASSEGGGAQETQYF
-	TRBV5-1	11	TRBJ2-2	CASESSGELFF
-	TRBV6-1	14	TRBJ1-1	CASSEAYSYTEAFF
-	TRBV28	12	TRBJ2-7	CASSERDYEQYF
once	TRBV2	13	TRBJ1-4	CASRQETNEKLFF
few	TRBV11-2	18	TRBJ1-1	CASSLVRFRDSRNTEAFF
few	TRBV15	12	TRBJ2-1	CATSRDRNEQFF
-	TRBV25-1	13	TRBJ2-5	CASSLTVQETQYF
once	TRBV2	12	TRBJ2-5	CASSLTGETQYF
-	TRBV28	11	TRBJ1-4	CASSEGGALFF
-	TRBV29-1	12	TRBJ2-3	CSVEVRGDTQYF
-	TRBV5-5	14	TRBJ1-2	CASSPVDRVSGYTF
-	TRBV7-9	19	TRBJ1-2	CASSSFPTGGAPGLNGYTF
-	TRBV6-1	15	TRBJ1-1	CASSPLGLKNTEAFF
-	TRBV7-9	12	TRBJ2-1	CASSPEGARQFF
-	TRBV7-9	16	TRBJ2-1	CASSLVTGGSYNEQFF
-	TRBV19	15	TRBJ1-1	CASSTLGGGGTEAFF
-	TRBV9	16	TRBJ2-5	CASSLSGRTVGETQYF
once	TRBV7-6	16	TRBJ2-1	CASSLVGLAGGNEQFF
-	TRBV18	15	TRBJ1-2	CASSAVSDSSYGYTF
-	TRBV2	12	TRBJ2-5	CASSGLGETQYF
few	TRBV28	14	TRBJ1-2	CASSLPGGDGGYTF
-	TRBV15	17	TRBJ2-6	CATSLTGSLSGANVLTF